This record concerns one T cell receptor (beta chain) sequence. Antigen: not known. Antigen-specific CD4+ T cells were first expanded with viral peptide pools by the ViraFEST assay and only then sequenced. Upon completion of more than eight days in culture, CD4+ T cells were isolated. Participants received two doses of either the BNT162b2 or mRNA-1273 vaccine. On days 3 and 7, fresh IL-2 medium replaced half the medium. The data were taken from a study of vaccination effects on CD4 cells after COVID-19. V gave up 6 bases and J gave up 3 bases, with 14 bases separating them. There are 14 residues in the CDR3. CDR1 is KGHSH and CDR2 is LQKENI in the germline V gene. Clones were sequenced by immunoSEQ multiplex PCR, and TCRdb holds only the in-frame ones, with some missing. Of 20,000 or so clones listed, around 76% are singletons. Study results and caveats: The study found that only 1 of 255 vaccine-induced clones from healthy vaccinees cross-reacted with common cold coronaviruses.

Material: CD4+ T cells from PBMCs cultured with HCoV-229E spike peptides, obtained after COVID-19 vaccination. This receptor was identified in a human donor who received a COVID-19 vaccine. The genes are TRBV18 and TRBJ1-1; no clear D gene. CDR3 residues: CASSPTSGYTEAFF. DNA of the CDR3: TGTGCCAGCTCGCCAACGTCGGGATACACTGAAGCTTTCTTT.